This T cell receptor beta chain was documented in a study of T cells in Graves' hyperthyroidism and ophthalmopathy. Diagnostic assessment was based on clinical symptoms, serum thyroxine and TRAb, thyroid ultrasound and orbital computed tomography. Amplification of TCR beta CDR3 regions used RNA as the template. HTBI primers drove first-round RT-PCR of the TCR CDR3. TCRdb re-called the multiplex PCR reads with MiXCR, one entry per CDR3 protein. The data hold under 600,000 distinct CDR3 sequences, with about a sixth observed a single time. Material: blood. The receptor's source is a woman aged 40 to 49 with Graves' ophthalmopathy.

This chain's CDR3 is CASSLARTGHTGELFF. The CDR3 DNA reads as TGCGCCAGCAGCTTGGCCAGGACAGGACACACCGGGGAGCTGTTTTTT. The chain has TRBV5-1 and TRBJ2-2, with 7 positions matching TRBD1. CDR1 and CDR2 from the germline V gene are SGHRS and YFSETQ. The CDR3 covers 16 residues. The V gene end was trimmed by 0 bases and the J gene end by 3 bases; junction bases not matched to a gene: 5.